Sequencing of this T cell receptor (beta chain) was carried out in a study of Ad26.COV2.S vaccination and SARS-CoV-2 variants. Study at large: Donor got 5x10^10 or 1x10^11 viral particles of Ad26.COV2.S.

CDR3 length equals 15 residues. J was trimmed by 6 bases and V by 0 bases; bases with no gene match: 7. CDR1 is MNHNY, CDR2 SVGAGI, per germline (reference sequence). Regarding this clone: Its antigen is undetermined.

Study-level points and caveats: Placebo recipients showed lower spike-specific TCR breadth than vaccinees.

Clones were sequenced by immunoSEQ multiplex PCR, and TCRdb holds only the in-frame ones, with some missing. The sample includes about half a million clones, about 88% of them seen just once. As to treatment: about 20 received Ad26.COV2.S at low or high dose, single or two shots; several received placebo; per-sample allocation not given. The samples date from day 63 after the first vaccine or placebo injection. The administered vaccine (an Ad26 vector) expressed Wuhan-strain SARS-CoV-2 spike. Material: peripheral blood, obtained in a trial of Ad26.COV2.S vaccine versus placebo. The V gene is TRBV6-6, the J gene TRBJ1-2; TRBD1 matches 7 bases. The origin of this receptor is a person between 18 and 65 years old who received the Ad26.COV2.S COVID-19 vaccine or a placebo. CDR3 coding DNA: TGTGCCAGCAGTTACTCGAGTGGGCAGGGGGATGGCTACACCTTC. It codes for CASSYSSGQGDGYTF.